This T cell receptor beta chain came from a study of T cell repertoires and HLA-DP antigens. About the study: Sorted CD137+CD4+ samples averaged around 200 ng DNA; pre-culture CD4+ samples, roughly 1,200 ng.

With 3 bases removed from V and 7 bases from J, the gap between germline ends came to 11 bases. This CDR3 has 14 amino acids. Germline CDR1 SGDLS, CDR2 YYNGEE. Method: immunoSEQ multiplex PCR; TCRdb's copy keeps in-frame clones and lacks some. The sample has 65,000 to 90,000 clones, just under 80% seen once; the top ten hold roughly 1.4%. Concerning this clone: The antigen is not known.

The study's findings and limits: Previously undetected clones averaged around 39% and 49% against the two alleles respectively. Total CD4+ responders were stimulated by HeLa antigen-presenting cells. Naive and memory CD4+ cells were analysed together, not apart.

The chain has TRBV9 and TRBJ1-6, with D possibly being TRBD1 (5 bases). This clonotype originated in a man aged 60-69 years in good health and CMV-seronegative. Sequenced: CD4+ T cells from PBMCs. The CDR3 region has the DNA TGTGCCAGCAGCGCCCAACAGGAGAATTCACCCCTCCACTTT. Protein: CASSAQQENSPLHF.